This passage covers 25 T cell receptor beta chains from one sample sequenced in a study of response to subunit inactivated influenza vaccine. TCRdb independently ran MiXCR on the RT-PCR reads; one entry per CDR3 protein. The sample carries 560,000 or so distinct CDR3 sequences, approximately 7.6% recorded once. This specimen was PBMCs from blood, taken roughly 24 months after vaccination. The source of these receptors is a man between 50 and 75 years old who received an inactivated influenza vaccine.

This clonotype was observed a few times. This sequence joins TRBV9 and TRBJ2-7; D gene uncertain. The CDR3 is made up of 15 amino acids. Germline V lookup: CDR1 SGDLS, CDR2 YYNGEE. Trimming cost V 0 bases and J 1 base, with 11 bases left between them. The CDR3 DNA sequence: TGTGCCAGCAGCGTAGGCGGCCCTTCATCCTACGAGCAGTACTTC. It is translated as CASSVGGPSSYEQYF. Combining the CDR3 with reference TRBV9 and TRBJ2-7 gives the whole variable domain DSGVTQTPKHLITATGQRVTLRCSPRSGDLSVYWYQQSLDQGLQFLIQYYNGEERAKGNILERFSAQQFPDLHSELNLSSLELGDSALYFCASSVGGPSSYEQYFGPGTRLTVT.

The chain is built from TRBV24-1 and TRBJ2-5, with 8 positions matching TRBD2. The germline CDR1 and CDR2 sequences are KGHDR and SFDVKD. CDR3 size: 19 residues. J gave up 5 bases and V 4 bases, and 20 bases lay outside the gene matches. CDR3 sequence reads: CATSDPHGGVGQFRETQYF. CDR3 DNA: TGTGCCACCAGTGACCCCCACGGGGGGGTCGGGCAATTCAGGGAGACCCAGTACTTC.

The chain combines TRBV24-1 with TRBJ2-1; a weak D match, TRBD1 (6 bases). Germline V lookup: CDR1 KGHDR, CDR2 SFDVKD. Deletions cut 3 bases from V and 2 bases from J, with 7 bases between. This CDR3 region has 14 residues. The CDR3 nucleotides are TGTGCCACCAGTGATGGGACAACCTACAATGAGCAGTTCTTC. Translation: CATSDGTTYNEQFF.

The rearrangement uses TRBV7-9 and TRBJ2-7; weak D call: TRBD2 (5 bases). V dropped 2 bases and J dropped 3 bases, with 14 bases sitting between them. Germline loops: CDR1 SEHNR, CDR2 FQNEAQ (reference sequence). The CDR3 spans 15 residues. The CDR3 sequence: CASSLIATGDYEQYF. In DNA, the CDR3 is TGTGCCAGCAGCTTAATTGCTACCGGGGACTACGAGCAGTACTTC.

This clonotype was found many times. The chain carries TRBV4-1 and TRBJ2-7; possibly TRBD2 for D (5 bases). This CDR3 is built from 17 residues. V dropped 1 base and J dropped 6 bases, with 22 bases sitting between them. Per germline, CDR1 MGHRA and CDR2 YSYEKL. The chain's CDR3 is CASSQVILLRMGSEQYF. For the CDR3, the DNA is TGCGCCAGCAGCCAAGTCATCCTCCTCCGTATGGGGAGCGAGCAGTACTTC.

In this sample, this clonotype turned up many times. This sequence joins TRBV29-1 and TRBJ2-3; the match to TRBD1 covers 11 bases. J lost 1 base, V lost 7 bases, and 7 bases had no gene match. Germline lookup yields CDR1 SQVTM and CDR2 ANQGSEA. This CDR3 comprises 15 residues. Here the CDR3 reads CSANTGQGGTDTQYF. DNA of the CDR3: TGCAGCGCGAATACGGGACAGGGGGGCACAGATACGCAGTATTTT.

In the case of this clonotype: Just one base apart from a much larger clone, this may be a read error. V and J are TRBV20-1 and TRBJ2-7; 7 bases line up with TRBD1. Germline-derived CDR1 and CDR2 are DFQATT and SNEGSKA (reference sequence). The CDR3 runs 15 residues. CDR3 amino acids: CSARDRISQSFEQYF. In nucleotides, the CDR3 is TGCAGTGCTAGGGACAGGATCTCCCAATCCTTCGAGCAGTACTTC.

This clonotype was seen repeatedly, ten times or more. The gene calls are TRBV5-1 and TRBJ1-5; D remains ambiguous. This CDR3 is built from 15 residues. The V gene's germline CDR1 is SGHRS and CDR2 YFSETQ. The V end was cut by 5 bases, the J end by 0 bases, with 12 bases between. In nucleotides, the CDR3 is TGCGCCAGCAGACCGGCACCGGATAGCAATCAGCCCCAGCATTTT. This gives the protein CASRPAPDSNQPQHF.

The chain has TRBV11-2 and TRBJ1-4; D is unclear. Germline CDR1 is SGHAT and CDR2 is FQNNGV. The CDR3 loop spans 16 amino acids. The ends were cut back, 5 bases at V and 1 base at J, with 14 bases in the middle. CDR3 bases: TGTGCCAGCAGCCCATGGGGTCATAGAACTAATGAAAAACTGTTTTTT. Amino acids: CASSPWGHRTNEKLFF.

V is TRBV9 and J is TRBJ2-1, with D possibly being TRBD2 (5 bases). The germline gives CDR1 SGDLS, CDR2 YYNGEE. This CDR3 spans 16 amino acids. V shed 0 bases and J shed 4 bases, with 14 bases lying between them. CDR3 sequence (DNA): TGTGCCAGCAGCGTAGAGCCGGGGAATGCATACAATGAGCAGTTCTTC. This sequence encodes CASSVEPGNAYNEQFF. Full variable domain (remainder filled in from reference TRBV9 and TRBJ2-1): DSGVTQTPKHLITATGQRVTLRCSPRSGDLSVYWYQQSLDQGLQFLIQYYNGEERAKGNILERFSAQQFPDLHSELNLSSLELGDSALYFCASSVEPGNAYNEQFFGPGTRLTVL.

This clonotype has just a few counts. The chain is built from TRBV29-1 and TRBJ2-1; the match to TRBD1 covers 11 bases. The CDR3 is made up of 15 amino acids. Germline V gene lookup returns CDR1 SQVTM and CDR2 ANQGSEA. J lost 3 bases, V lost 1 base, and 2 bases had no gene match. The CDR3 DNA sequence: TGCAGCGTTGAAGGGACAGGGGGCATCTACAATGAGCAGTTCTTC. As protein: CSVEGTGGIYNEQFF.

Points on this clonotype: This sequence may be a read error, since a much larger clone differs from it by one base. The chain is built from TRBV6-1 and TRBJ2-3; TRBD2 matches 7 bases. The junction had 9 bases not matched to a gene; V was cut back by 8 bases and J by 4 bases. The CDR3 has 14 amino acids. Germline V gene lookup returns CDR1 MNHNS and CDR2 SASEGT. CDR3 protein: CASRAPSGADTQYF. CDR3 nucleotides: TGTGCCAGCCGTGCCCCTAGCGGCGCAGATACGCAGTATTTT.

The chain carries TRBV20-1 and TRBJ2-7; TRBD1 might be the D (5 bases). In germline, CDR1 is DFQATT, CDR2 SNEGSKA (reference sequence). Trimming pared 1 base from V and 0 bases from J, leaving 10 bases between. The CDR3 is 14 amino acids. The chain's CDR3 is CSARVRAGSYEQYF. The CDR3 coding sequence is TGCAGTGCTAGAGTCAGGGCAGGCTCCTACGAGCAGTACTTC.

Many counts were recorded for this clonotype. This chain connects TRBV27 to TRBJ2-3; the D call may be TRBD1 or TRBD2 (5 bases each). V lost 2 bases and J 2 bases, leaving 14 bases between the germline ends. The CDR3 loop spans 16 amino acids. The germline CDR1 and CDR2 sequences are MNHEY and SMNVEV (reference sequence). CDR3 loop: CASSLIFGDLTDTQYF. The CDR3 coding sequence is TGTGCCAGCAGTTTAATCTTCGGGGACCTCACAGATACGCAGTATTTT.

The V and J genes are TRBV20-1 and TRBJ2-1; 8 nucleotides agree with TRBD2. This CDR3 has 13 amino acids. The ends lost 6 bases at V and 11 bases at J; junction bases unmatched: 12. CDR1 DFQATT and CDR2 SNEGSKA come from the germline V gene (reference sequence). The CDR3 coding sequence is TGCAGTGCCACAGCGGGGGACCACCTACAGCAGTTCTTC. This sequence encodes CSATAGDHLQQFF.

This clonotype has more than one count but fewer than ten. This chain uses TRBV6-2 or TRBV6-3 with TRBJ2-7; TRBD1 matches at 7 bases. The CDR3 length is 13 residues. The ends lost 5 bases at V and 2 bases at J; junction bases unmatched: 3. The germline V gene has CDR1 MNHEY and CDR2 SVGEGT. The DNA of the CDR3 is TGTGCCAGCAGTAAGGGGACAGCCTACGAGCAGTACTTC. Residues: CASSKGTAYEQYF.

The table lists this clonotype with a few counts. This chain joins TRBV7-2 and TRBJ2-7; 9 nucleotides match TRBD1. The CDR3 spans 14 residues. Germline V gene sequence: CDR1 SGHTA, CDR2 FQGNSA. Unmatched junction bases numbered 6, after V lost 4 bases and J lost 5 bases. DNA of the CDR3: TGTGCCAGCAGCTCATGGACAGGGGAAGACGAGCAGTACTTC. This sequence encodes CASSSWTGEDEQYF.

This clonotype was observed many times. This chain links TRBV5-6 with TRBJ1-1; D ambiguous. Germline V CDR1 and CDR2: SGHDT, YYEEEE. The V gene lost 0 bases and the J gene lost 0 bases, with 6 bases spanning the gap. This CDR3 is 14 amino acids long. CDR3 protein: CASSLDAVNTEAFF. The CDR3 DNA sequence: TGTGCCAGCAGCTTGGATGCGGTGAACACTGAAGCTTTCTTT. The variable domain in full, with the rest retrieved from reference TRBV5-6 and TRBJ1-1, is DAGVTQSPTHLIKTRGQQVTLRCSPKSGHDTVSWYQQALGQGPQFIFQYYEEEERQRGNFPDRFSGHQFPNYSSELNVNALLLGDSALYLCASSLDAVNTEAFFGQGTRLTVV.

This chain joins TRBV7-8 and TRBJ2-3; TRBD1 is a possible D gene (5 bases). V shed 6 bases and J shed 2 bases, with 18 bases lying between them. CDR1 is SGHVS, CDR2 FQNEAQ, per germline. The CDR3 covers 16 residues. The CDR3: CASRSLGSGFTDTQYF. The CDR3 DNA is TGTGCCAGCAGAAGCTTAGGTTCAGGGTTCACAGATACGCAGTATTTT.

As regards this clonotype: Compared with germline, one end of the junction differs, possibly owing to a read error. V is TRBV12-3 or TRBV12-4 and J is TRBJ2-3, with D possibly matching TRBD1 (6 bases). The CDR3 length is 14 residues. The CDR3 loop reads CASSLGGASYTQYF. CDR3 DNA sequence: TGTGCCAGCAGCTTAGGGGGAGCGTCTTATACGCAGTATTTT.

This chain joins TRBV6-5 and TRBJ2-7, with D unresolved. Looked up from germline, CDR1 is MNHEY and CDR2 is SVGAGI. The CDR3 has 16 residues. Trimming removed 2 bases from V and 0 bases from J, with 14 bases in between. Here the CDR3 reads CASSYGTIGNSYEQYF. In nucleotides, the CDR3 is TGTGCCAGCAGTTACGGTACTATCGGTAACTCCTACGAGCAGTACTTC.

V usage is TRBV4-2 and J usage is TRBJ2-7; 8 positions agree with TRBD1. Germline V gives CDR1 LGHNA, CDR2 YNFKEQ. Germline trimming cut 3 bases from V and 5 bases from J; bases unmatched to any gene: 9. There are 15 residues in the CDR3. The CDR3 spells CASSHSGQGRDEQYF. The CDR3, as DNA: TGTGCCAGCAGCCACTCCGGACAGGGTAGAGACGAGCAGTACTTC.

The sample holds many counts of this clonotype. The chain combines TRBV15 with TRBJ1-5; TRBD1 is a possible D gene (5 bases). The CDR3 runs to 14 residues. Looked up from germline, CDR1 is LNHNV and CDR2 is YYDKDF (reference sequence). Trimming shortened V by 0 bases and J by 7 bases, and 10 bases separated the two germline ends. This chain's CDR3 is CATSRDAGDQPQHF. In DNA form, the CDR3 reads TGTGCCACCAGCAGAGATGCGGGGGACCAGCCCCAGCATTTT.

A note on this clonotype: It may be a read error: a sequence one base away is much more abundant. DNA for the CDR3: TGTGCCAGCAGTGGCGGCCGGGGGCGATCCTACAATGAGCAGTTCTTC. Translating it yields CASSGGRGRSYNEQFF. The rearrangement uses TRBV12-3 or TRBV12-4 and TRBJ2-1; D may be TRBD1 or TRBD2 (6 bases each). This CDR3 is built from 16 residues. V dropped 5 bases and J dropped 1 base, with 15 bases sitting between them.

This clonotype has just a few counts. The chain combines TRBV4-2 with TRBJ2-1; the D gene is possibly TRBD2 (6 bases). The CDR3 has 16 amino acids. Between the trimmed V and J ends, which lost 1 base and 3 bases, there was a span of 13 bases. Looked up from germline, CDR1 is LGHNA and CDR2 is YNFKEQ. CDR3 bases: TGTGCCAGCAGCCAAGGGGGTAGCGGAATCTACAATGAGCAGTTCTTC. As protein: CASSQGGSGIYNEQFF.